A single sample gave rise to the 27 T cell receptor beta chains below, sequenced in a study of control samples from healthy donors and cancer patients. Here immunoSEQ multiplex PCR was the method, and the copy in TCRdb shows in-frame clones only, minus some. The sample consists of under 150,000 clones, over 85% of them appearing once. What was sequenced was blood. All receptors come from a man younger than 40 in good health.

This rearrangement joins TRBV19 to TRBJ2-3, with 12 bases identical to TRBD2. This CDR3 contains 18 residues. With 3 bases clipped from V and 6 bases from J, the junction kept 13 bases outside the gene matches. Germline CDR1 is LNHDA and CDR2 is SQIVND (reference sequence). CDR3 sequence: CASSIALSSGGAFDTQYF. CDR3 DNA: TGTGCCAGTAGTATTGCCCTCTCTAGCGGGGGGGCCTTCGATACGCAGTATTTT.

The J gene is TRBJ1-1, the V gene TRBV7-9, with D unresolved. Germline V gives CDR1 SEHNR, CDR2 FQNEAQ (reference sequence). The ends were cut back, 1 base at V and 10 bases at J, with 19 bases in the middle. The CDR3 is 15 amino acids. CDR3 coding DNA: TGTGCCAGCAGCTTAGAAAAACAGTTTGGAGTCGGAGCTTTCTTT. The encoded protein is CASSLEKQFGVGAFF.

The gene calls are TRBV6-6 and TRBJ2-7; no reliable D call. V lost 2 bases, J lost 0 bases, and 2 bases lay in between. Germline V CDR1 and CDR2: MNHNY, SVGAGI (reference sequence). The CDR3 sequence is 12 residues long. The CDR3 DNA reads TGTGCCAGCAGTTACAGCTCCTACGAGCAGTACGTC. Its translation is CASSYSSYEQYV.

The V call is TRBV18, the J call TRBJ2-6, with unresolved D. The ends were cut back, 6 bases at V and 1 base at J, with 7 bases in the middle. The CDR3 has 14 residues. Germline V lookup: CDR1 KGHSH, CDR2 LQKENI. CDR3 in amino acids: CASSQLSGANVLTF. CDR3 bases: TGTGCCAGCTCGCAGCTTTCTGGGGCCAACGTCCTGACTTTC. Together with reference TRBV18 and TRBJ2-6, the CDR3 gives the full variable domain: NAGVMQNPRHLVRRRGQEARLRCSPMKGHSHVYWYRQLPEEGLKFMVYLQKENIIDESGMPKERFSAEFPKEGPSILRIQQVVRGDSAAYFCASSQLSGANVLTFGAGSRLTVL.

This chain uses TRBV27 with TRBJ2-3, with D hard to call. Germline V gives CDR1 MNHEY, CDR2 SMNVEV (reference sequence). Trimming took 6 bases from V and 0 from J, leaving 10 bases between them. The CDR3 is made up of 14 amino acids. The CDR3 loop reads CASSRSASTDTQYF. The DNA for the CDR3 is TGTGCCAGCAGCAGGTCAGCTAGCACAGATACGCAGTATTTT.

The V call is TRBV9, the J call TRBJ1-2, with 7 nucleotides matching TRBD1. The V segment lost 3 bases and the J segment 8 bases; nucleotides outside the gene matches: 7. Germline V CDR1 and CDR2: SGDLS, YYNGEE. The CDR3 spans 13 residues. Here the CDR3 reads CASSAGQDEGYTF. CDR3 nucleotides: TGTGCCAGCAGCGCCGGACAGGATGAAGGCTACACCTTC.

The J gene is TRBJ2-7, the V gene TRBV2; D is uncertain. With 3 bases removed from V and 9 bases from J, the gap between germline ends came to 12 bases. The CDR3 consists of 12 residues. Per germline, CDR1 SNHLY and CDR2 FYNNEI. CDR3 DNA sequence: TGTGCCAGCAGTGATCAATGGGCCTTGCAGTACTTC. Its translation is CASSDQWALQYF.

This chain uses TRBV5-1 with TRBJ2-6, with TRBD2 as a possible D gene (5 bases). Trimming took 2 bases from V and 0 from J, leaving 12 bases between them. CDR3 size: 17 residues. Germline V gene sequence: CDR1 SGHRS, CDR2 YFSETQ. The CDR3 DNA is TGCGCCAGCAGCTTACTAGGGCTCAGCTCTGGGGCCAACGTCCTGACTTTC. Protein: CASSLLGLSSGANVLTF.

V usage is TRBV19 and J usage is TRBJ1-6, with D unresolved. The CDR3 covers 15 residues. Germline-derived CDR1 and CDR2 are LNHDA and SQIVND (reference sequence). V lost 1 base, J lost 0 bases, and 4 bases lay in between. In DNA, the CDR3 is TGTGCCAGTAGTATAGGGGACTCCTATAATTCACCCCTCCACTTT. Protein product: CASSIGDSYNSPLHF.

J is TRBJ1-3 and V is TRBV6-5; D is unresolved. This CDR3 contains 15 residues. The V end was cut by 0 bases, the J end by 0 bases, with 6 bases between. Germline values: CDR1 MNHEY, CDR2 SVGAGI. CDR3 loop: CASSYSPGSGNTIYF. DNA of the CDR3: TGTGCCAGCAGTTACTCCCCGGGCTCTGGAAACACCATATATTTT.

This clone occurred many times. This CDR3 is CASRSQGARAYEQYF. In DNA form, the CDR3 reads TGTGCCAGCAGGTCGCAGGGGGCGCGGGCCTACGAGCAGTACTTC. The chain combines TRBV2 with TRBJ2-7; 8 bases match TRBD1. The CDR3 has 15 amino acids. J was trimmed by 2 bases and V by 6 bases; bases with no gene match: 9. Germline V lookup: CDR1 SNHLY, CDR2 FYNNEI.

The V and J genes are TRBV14 and TRBJ1-1; D is unresolved. Germline V gene data show CDR1 as SGHDN and CDR2 as FVKESK. The V end lost 2 bases, the J end lost 1 base, and 8 bases lay between the germline ends. CDR3 length: 14 amino acids. The CDR3 region is CASSQFQGNTEAFF. CDR3 sequence (DNA): TGTGCCAGCAGCCAATTCCAAGGGAACACTGAAGCTTTCTTT.

The chain couples TRBV4-1 to TRBJ1-2, with D maybe TRBD1 (6 bases). Germline V gene data show CDR1 as MGHRA and CDR2 as YSYEKL. V was shortened by 1 base and J by 6 bases, with 9 bases between the two germline ends. The CDR3 consists of 13 residues. This CDR3 reads CASSQAGGDGYTF. The CDR3 nucleotides read TGCGCCAGCAGCCAAGCCGGGGGCGATGGCTACACCTTC.

This chain links TRBV28 with TRBJ2-5, with D possibly matching TRBD1 (6 bases). Germline values: CDR1 MDHEN, CDR2 SYDVKM. CDR3 length: 15 amino acids. Trimming shortened V by 7 bases and J by 5 bases, and 20 bases separated the two germline ends. The CDR3 nucleotides read TGTGCCAGCACCCCCTTAAAGACCCAGGGGGAGACCCAGTACTTC. It is translated as CASTPLKTQGETQYF.

In this sample, this clone turned up a few times. This rearrangement joins TRBV21-1 to TRBJ1-5. TRBV21-1 is annotated as a pseudogene. The CDR3 spans 11 residues. This chain's CDR3 is CASSINQPQHF. DNA for the CDR3: TGTGCCAGCAGTATCAATCAGCCCCAGCATTTT.

This chain links TRBV6-5 with TRBJ2-2; the match to TRBD2 covers 7 bases. The CDR3 covers 14 residues. Per germline, CDR1 MNHEY and CDR2 SVGAGI. J was trimmed by 4 bases and V by 8 bases; bases with no gene match: 7. CDR3 region: CASSTREGTGELFF. For the CDR3, the DNA is TGTGCCAGCTCTACAAGGGAGGGCACCGGGGAGCTGTTTTTT.

The chain carries TRBV5-1 and TRBJ1-2, with a tentative D call TRBD1 (6 bases). The CDR3 consists of 12 residues. V lost 2 bases to trimming and J lost 7 bases, with 9 bases between them. Germline CDR1 and CDR2: SGHRS and YFSETQ. The CDR3 DNA reads as TGCGCCAGCAGCTTTAACAGGGCTGGCTACACCTTC. Amino acid sequence: CASSFNRAGYTF. Variable domain in full (rest from reference TRBV5-1 and TRBJ1-2): KAGVTQTPRYLIKTRGQQVTLSCSPISGHRSVSWYQQTPGQGLQFLFEYFSETQRNKGNFPGRFSGRQFSNSRSEMNVSTLELGDSALYLCASSFNRAGYTFGSGTRLTVV.

The chain links TRBV9 to TRBJ2-3; 13 nucleotides line up with TRBD2. The CDR3 is made up of 18 amino acids. In germline, CDR1 is SGDLS, CDR2 YYNGEE. Trimming cost V 0 bases and J 2 bases; bases outside gene matches: 6. The CDR3 here is CASSVVGTSGTTTDTQYF. Written as DNA, the CDR3 is TGTGCCAGCAGCGTAGTGGGGACTAGCGGGACGACCACAGATACGCAGTATTTT. Together with reference TRBV9 and TRBJ2-3, the CDR3 gives the full variable domain: DSGVTQTPKHLITATGQRVTLRCSPRSGDLSVYWYQQSLDQGLQFLIQYYNGEERAKGNILERFSAQQFPDLHSELNLSSLELGDSALYFCASSVVGTSGTTTDTQYFGPGTRLTVL.

CDR3 nucleotides: TGCGCCAGCAGCCAGGGGACAGGTATCGGCTACACCTTC. This codes for CASSQGTGIGYTF. The chain couples TRBV4-1 to TRBJ1-2; 8 bases fit TRBD1. This CDR3 region has 13 residues. Trimming at V came to 3 bases and at J to 8 bases, leaving 5 bases not matched to a gene. Germline V lookup: CDR1 MGHRA, CDR2 YSYEKL.

This chain uses TRBV27 with TRBJ1-1; D remains ambiguous. The CDR3 is 14 amino acids. Germline assignment: CDR1 MNHEY and CDR2 SMNVEV (reference sequence). V was shortened by 0 bases and J by 2 bases, with 7 bases between the two germline ends. CDR3 nucleotides: TGTGCCAGCAGTTTATCCGGGCCAAACACTGAAGCTTTCTTT. It translates to CASSLSGPNTEAFF.

This chain connects TRBV5-4 to TRBJ1-2, with 8 bases fitting TRBD1. Trimming at V came to 3 bases and at J to 0 bases, leaving 7 bases not matched to a gene. Germline CDR1 SGHNT, CDR2 YYREEE (reference sequence). This CDR3 comprises 16 residues. CDR3 sequence (DNA): TGTGCCAGCAGCTCCCCGGAGACAGGGGCTAACTATGGCTACACCTTC. Its protein is CASSSPETGANYGYTF.

This sequence joins TRBV2 and TRBJ1-2; 7 nucleotides agree with TRBD1. V dropped 7 bases and J dropped 4; count of bases not matched to a gene: 9. Germline assignment: CDR1 SNHLY and CDR2 FYNNEI. This CDR3 spans 14 amino acids. As DNA, the CDR3 is TGTGCCAGCAAAAGCGAGACAGGGAGCTATGGCTACACCTTC. Translation gives CASKSETGSYGYTF. Full variable domain (rest looked up from reference TRBV2 and TRBJ1-2): EPEVTQTPSHQVTQMGQEVILRCVPISNHLYFYWYRQILGQKVEFLVSFYNNEISEKSEIFDDQFSVERPDGSNFTLKIRSTKLEDSAMYFCASKSETGSYGYTFGSGTRLTVV.

This rearrangement joins TRBV7-3 to TRBJ2-3; the D call may be TRBD1 or TRBD2 (6 bases each). Germline V gene lookup returns CDR1 SGHTA and CDR2 FQGTGA. V gave up 4 bases and J gave up 8 bases, with 22 bases separating them. The CDR3 length is 16 residues. The DNA for the CDR3 is TGTGCCAGCAGCTACCTCTCGGGGGCCTCCGCCGCTACGCAGTATTTT. Translating gives CASSYLSGASAATQYF.

About this clone: Other nucleotide sequences in the sample specify the same CDR3. This chain links TRBV9 with TRBJ2-1, with 7 bases that match TRBD2. The CDR3 totals 15 residues. The junction had 4 bases not matched to a gene; V was cut back by 4 bases and J by 0 bases. CDR1 is SGDLS and CDR2 is YYNGEE in the germline V gene. CDR3 amino acids: CASSLAGSSYNEQFF. CDR3 coding DNA: TGTGCCAGCAGCTTAGCGGGTAGCTCCTACAATGAGCAGTTCTTC.

V usage is TRBV12-5 and J usage is TRBJ1-2; D is undetermined. This CDR3 spans 14 amino acids. V was clipped by 2 bases and J by 5 bases, with 12 bases between them. The germline gives CDR1 LGHNT, CDR2 FRNRAP. In DNA, the CDR3 is TGTGCTAGTGGTTTGTCGGCAGGCGATTATGGCTACACCTTC. Its translation: CASGLSAGDYGYTF. The whole variable domain, filled in from reference TRBV12-5 and TRBJ1-2, reads DARVTQTPRHKVTEMGQEVTMRCQPILGHNTVFWYRQTMMQGLELLAYFRNRAPLDDSGMPKDRFSAEMPDATLATLKIQPSEPRDSAVYFCASGLSAGDYGYTFGSGTRLTVV.

The V call is TRBV28, the J call TRBJ1-5; no definite D call. The ends were cut back, 3 bases at V and 2 bases at J, with 5 bases in the middle. Germline V lookup: CDR1 MDHEN, CDR2 SYDVKM. This CDR3 comprises 13 residues. CDR3: CASSFGGNQPQHF. The CDR3, as DNA: TGTGCCAGCAGTTTTGGTGGCAATCAGCCCCAGCATTTT.

V usage is TRBV6-5 and J usage is TRBJ2-5; D possibly uses TRBD1 or TRBD2 (6 bases each). The V gene lost 7 bases and the J gene lost 4 bases, with 13 bases spanning the gap. The CDR3 contains 13 residues. Germline-derived CDR1 and CDR2 are MNHEY and SVGAGI. CDR3 in DNA: TGTGCCAGCACCGAGGGGGGAGGAGAGACCCAGTACTTC. Translating it yields CASTEGGGETQYF.